This T cell receptor (beta chain) was obtained from a study of regulatory T cells in long-lasting Graves disease. Remarks on this clonotype: No antigen is known for it.

Study conclusions and caveats: The TCR repertoire of persistent Graves' patients was less diverse than that of newly diagnosed ones. Sharing of public clonotypes was greater in persistent patients (under 3,000) than in new patients (about 970). Preferential use of TRBV28, TRBJ1-2 and TRBJ2-5 was seen in persistent disease.

Per the germline V gene, CDR1 is MNHNS and CDR2 is SASEGT. V gave up 4 bases and J gave up 4 bases; unmatched junction bases: 4. The CDR3 covers 14 residues. According to the study, TCR beta libraries were built with iRepertoire HTBI primers and CDR3-region Arm-PCR. TCRdb recomputed calls from the multiplex PCR reads with MiXCR, one row per CDR3 protein. Of 400,000 or so distinct CDR3 sequences detected, less than 25% appear once; the ten largest clones hold approximately 25%. The time point was: persistent/refractory GD, antithyroid drugs over 5 years with positive TRAb. RNA extracted from PBMCs served as the sequencing template. Patients all came to the study from an endocrinology department in Xi'an, China.

This clonotype was sampled from a female donor with Graves disease. The chain recombines TRBV6-1 with TRBJ1-5; TRBD1 agrees at 7 bases. Sample: peripheral blood mononuclear cells (PBMCs), taken when the disease was refractory, from a patient treated with antithyroid drugs. The CDR3 here is CASSASTGNQPQHF. The CDR3 bases are TGTGCCAGCAGTGCCTCGACAGGGAATCAGCCCCAGCATTTT.